Here is one T cell receptor beta chain with its context. The data derive from a study of Ad26.COV2.S vaccination and SARS-CoV-2 variants. For the study at large: Enrolled in COV1001, the donor was in the Ad26.COV2.S trial arm, which received the vaccine. Recipients of Ad26.COV2.S got it intramuscularly, once or twice 56 days apart.

Treatment here: roughly 18 received Ad26.COV2.S at low or high dose, single or two shots; a few received placebo; per-sample allocation not given. Sampling occurred on day 63 after the first vaccine or placebo injection. The CDR3 consists of 16 residues. V lost 0 bases to trimming and J lost 2 bases, with 12 bases between them. Germline V gene data show CDR1 as LGHNA and CDR2 as YNFKEQ. Profiling relied on immunoSEQ multiplex PCR, and the TCRdb table lists in-frame clones only, not all of them. The sample lists about 330,000 clones; roughly nine tenths were seen once. The source was peripheral blood, collected in a trial of Ad26.COV2.S vaccine versus placebo. The chain combines TRBV4-2 with TRBJ2-3, with D tentatively TRBD1 or TRBD2 (5 bases each). The sequence was collected from a person between 18 and 65 years old who received the Ad26.COV2.S COVID-19 vaccine or a placebo. Here the CDR3 reads CASSQDGTGITDTQYF. The DNA for the CDR3 is TGTGCCAGCAGCCAAGATGGGACGGGAATCACAGATACGCAGTATTTT.